One and the same sample provided the 28 T cell receptor beta chains below, sequenced in a study of T cells in Graves' hyperthyroidism and ophthalmopathy. The TCR beta CDR3 regions underwent amplification using RNA transcripts as the source. RT-PCR in the first round (using the HTBI primer set) targeted the TCR CDR3. TCRdb redid the calling of the multiplex PCR reads with MiXCR, one entry per CDR3 protein. The sample lists about 640,000 distinct CDR3 sequences; 20% to 25% were seen once. Sequencing was performed on blood. The receptors stem from a man younger than 40 with Graves' ophthalmopathy.

The V gene is TRBV7-8, the J gene TRBJ1-2; D is undetermined. V lost 4 bases to trimming and J lost 6 bases, with 21 bases between them. Germline V gives CDR1 SGHVS, CDR2 FQNEAQ. This CDR3 contains 16 residues. The CDR3 sequence: CASSSPGRRESNGYTF. The CDR3 DNA reads TGTGCCAGCAGCTCCCCCGGTAGGCGGGAGTCGAATGGCTACACCTTC.

This clonotype was observed at least ten times. The genes are TRBV5-1 and TRBJ2-5; D is undetermined. V was shortened by 3 bases and J by 0 bases, with 3 bases between the two germline ends. The CDR3 totals 12 residues. Germline CDR1 and CDR2: SGHRS and YFSETQ. CDR3 DNA: TGCGCCAGCAGCTCCAACCAAGAGACCCAGTACTTC. It yields the protein CASSSNQETQYF.

This clonotype was seen a few times. V gene TRBV9 combines with J gene TRBJ2-1; 10 nucleotides align to TRBD2. This CDR3 contains 18 residues. J lost 6 bases, V lost 3 bases, and 15 bases had no gene match. Germline V gene data show CDR1 as SGDLS and CDR2 as YYNGEE. The CDR3 sequence is CASSAPPLGLAGVNEQFF. The CDR3 nucleotides read TGTGCCAGCAGCGCTCCCCCCCTGGGGCTAGCGGGAGTCAATGAGCAGTTCTTC.

This clonotype was observed a handful of times. The chain couples TRBV5-1 to TRBJ1-4; 9 bases are a match to TRBD1. The CDR3 totals 15 residues. J lost 7 bases, V lost 4 bases, and 8 bases had no gene match. Germline CDR1 is SGHRS and CDR2 is YFSETQ. CDR3 DNA: TGCGCCAGCAGCGACGGACAGGGGAAATTTGAAAAACTGTTTTTT. The encoded protein is CASSDGQGKFEKLFF.

This chain joins TRBV29-1 and TRBJ2-7; no firm D call. In germline, CDR1 is SQVTM, CDR2 ANQGSEA. V shed 5 bases and J shed 7 bases, with 12 bases lying between them. This CDR3 region has 11 residues. CDR3 nucleotide sequence: TGCAGCGTTATCCGGGTGGGAGAGCAGTACTTC. It encodes CSVIRVGEQYF.

This chain uses TRBV6-2 or TRBV6-3 with TRBJ1-1; tentative D call: TRBD1 (6 bases). The CDR3 consists of 16 residues. The germline CDR1 and CDR2 sequences are MNHEY and SVGEGT. Trimming cost V 5 bases and J 5 bases, with 21 bases left between them. CDR3 coding DNA: TGTGCCAGCAGTGACGCCGACAGGCTCCGATGGACTGAAGCTTTCTTT. Translation gives CASSDADRLRWTEAFF.

Ten or more counts support this clonotype. The chain couples TRBV11-2 to TRBJ2-1; D could derive from TRBD1 or TRBD2 (5 bases each). V was trimmed by 1 base and J by 5 bases, leaving 12 bases between them. CDR1 is SGHAT and CDR2 is FQNNGV in the germline V gene. The CDR3 is 15 residues long. In DNA, the CDR3 is TGTGCCAGCAGCTTAGTCGTGGGACGACACAATGAGCAGTTCTTC. It translates to CASSLVVGRHNEQFF. Variable domain in full (rest from reference TRBV11-2 and TRBJ2-1): EAGVAQSPRYKIIEKRQSVAFWCNPISGHATLYWYQQILGQGPKLLIQFQNNGVVDDSQLPKDRFSAERLKGVDSTLKIQPAKLEDSAVYLCASSLVVGRHNEQFFGPGTRLTVL.

This clonotype was recorded a few times. This sequence joins TRBV6-1 and TRBJ2-7; D remains ambiguous. Trimming took 5 bases from V and 3 from J, leaving 11 bases between them. This CDR3 contains 13 residues. Looked up from germline, CDR1 is MNHNS and CDR2 is SASEGT. The CDR3 is CASSTFPVYEQYF. CDR3 nucleotide sequence: TGTGCCAGCAGTACTTTCCCCGTCTACGAGCAGTACTTC.

The chain uses TRBV30 and TRBJ2-7, with D unclear. CDR1 and CDR2 (germline): GTSNPN, SVGIG (reference sequence). CDR3 length: 11 amino acids. Between the trimmed V and J ends, which lost 2 bases and 5 bases, there was a span of 7 bases. The DNA of the CDR3 is TGTGCCTGGAGTCTCTATGACGAGCAGTACTTC. Residues: CAWSLYDEQYF.

The V gene is TRBV9, the J gene TRBJ1-1; maybe TRBD1 (5 bases). V lost 0 bases to trimming and J lost 1 base, with 13 bases between them. The CDR3 is 16 amino acids. Germline V gene lookup returns CDR1 SGDLS and CDR2 YYNGEE. The CDR3 spells CASSVGQGLQNTEAFF. In DNA, the CDR3 is TGTGCCAGCAGCGTAGGCCAGGGACTACAGAACACTGAAGCTTTCTTT.

At least ten counts were recorded for this clonotype. In DNA form, the CDR3 reads TGTGCCAGCAGCTTAAAACCCTGGGGCACTGAAGCTTTCTTT. Amino acids: CASSLKPWGTEAFF. V and J are TRBV7-2 and TRBJ1-1; D not certain. In germline, CDR1 is SGHTA, CDR2 FQGNSA. The CDR3 spans 14 residues. V lost 2 bases, J lost 4 bases, and 11 bases lay in between.

The chain carries TRBV25-1 and TRBJ1-4; TRBD1 aligns across 7 bases. J was trimmed by 7 bases and V by 7 bases; bases with no gene match: 12. Germline loops: CDR1 MGHDK, CDR2 SYGVNS. The CDR3 is made up of 15 amino acids. The CDR3 spells CASKGQFPGGEKLFF. The CDR3 coding sequence is TGTGCCAGCAAGGGACAGTTCCCTGGGGGTGAAAAACTGTTTTTT.

Notes on this clonotype: This could be a read error, since a much larger clone is one nucleotide away. This rearrangement joins TRBV20-1 to TRBJ2-5; the match to TRBD2 covers 10 bases. The V gene's germline CDR1 is DFQATT and CDR2 SNEGSKA (reference sequence). V shed 6 bases, J shed 5 bases, and the junction held 9 bases outside the gene matches. This CDR3 has 14 amino acids. This CDR3 is CSANLAGGRETQYF. In nucleotides, the CDR3 is TGCAGTGCAAATTTAGCGGGAGGAAGGGAGACCCAGTACTTC.

In its sample, this clonotype was seen many times. This chain links TRBV7-9 with TRBJ2-7; TRBD2 matches 7 bases. The CDR3 has 16 residues. Germline values: CDR1 SEHNR, CDR2 FQNEAQ (reference sequence). Trimming took 4 bases from V and 1 from J; bases not matched to a gene: 10. DNA of the CDR3: TGTGCCAGCAGCTGGGAGACTAGCCAGGGATCCTACGAGCAGTACTTC. Translation gives CASSWETSQGSYEQYF.

This clonotype was picked up many times. The V and J genes are TRBV6-6 and TRBJ1-1; D remains ambiguous. The CDR3 extends over 17 amino acids. CDR1 MNHNY and CDR2 SVGAGI come from the germline V gene (reference sequence). V lost 0 bases, J lost 0 bases, and 14 bases lay in between. The CDR3 here is CASSYSIQRGMNTEAFF. The CDR3 DNA reads TGTGCCAGCAGTTACTCGATCCAGCGAGGAATGAACACTGAAGCTTTCTTT.

The chain uses TRBV2 and TRBJ2-1; 8 positions agree with TRBD2. Germline values: CDR1 SNHLY, CDR2 FYNNEI. V shed 8 bases and J 5 bases; nucleotides not matched to a gene: 8. This CDR3 is 14 amino acids long. This CDR3 is CASWGGSGDNEQFF. The CDR3 DNA follows: TGTGCCAGCTGGGGCGGTAGCGGGGACAATGAGCAGTTCTTC.

This clonotype was detected ten times or more. The J gene is TRBJ1-1, the V gene TRBV12-3 or TRBV12-4, with a possible D match to TRBD1 (6 bases). V lost 7 bases, J lost 10 bases, and 16 bases lay in between. CDR3 length: 12 residues. The CDR3 spells CASTLQGGAAFF. The DNA of the CDR3 is TGTGCCAGCACCTTACAGGGCGGAGCAGCTTTCTTT.

The V and J genes are TRBV7-9 and TRBJ1-2, with 9 bases lining up with TRBD1. The trim removed 2 bases at V and 2 bases at J, leaving 9 bases unmatched. CDR1 and CDR2 from the germline V gene are SEHNR and FQNEAQ (reference sequence). The CDR3 contains 17 residues. In nucleotides, the CDR3 is TGTGCCAGCAGCTTAATCCTCTCCGGGACAGGGAACTATGGCTACACCTTC. Amino acids: CASSLILSGTGNYGYTF.

Details on this clonotype: A much larger clone sits a single nucleotide away, making a read error possible. The gene calls are TRBV12-5 and TRBJ2-7; D gene uncertain. Germline V CDR1 and CDR2: LGHNT, FRNRAP. The CDR3 has 17 residues. CDR3 in DNA: TGTGCTATTGGTTTGGACCTCGGACGGAATACTGAGGACGAGCAGTACTTC. Translating it yields CAIGLDLGRNTEDEQYF.

This clonotype appeared a single time. The V and J genes are TRBV7-9 and TRBJ1-1; D not certain. The V end was cut by 4 bases, the J end by 5 bases, with 20 bases between. The CDR3 consists of 16 residues. The germline gives CDR1 SEHNR, CDR2 FQNEAQ (reference sequence). The CDR3 nucleotides are TGTGCCAGCAGCTCTTCCGCTTTGAGGGTGGGGACTGAAGCTTTCTTT. Protein: CASSSSALRVGTEAFF.

This sequence joins TRBV20-1 and TRBJ2-3, with D unclear. The length of the CDR3 is 16 residues. V was cut by 0 bases and J by 0 bases, with 13 bases left in between. Per the germline V gene, CDR1 is DFQATT and CDR2 is SNEGSKA (reference sequence). CDR3 residues: CSARDFGSESTDTQYF. The CDR3 DNA sequence: TGCAGTGCTAGAGATTTTGGCAGCGAAAGCACAGATACGCAGTATTTT.

This clonotype was picked up a small number of times. The J gene is TRBJ2-2, the V gene TRBV4-3, with D possibly TRBD2 on 5 matching bases. There are 15 residues in the CDR3. CDR1 LGHNA and CDR2 YSLEER come from the germline V gene. With 0 bases removed from V and 4 bases from J, the gap between germline ends came to 9 bases. The CDR3 spells CASSQEVAGTGELFF. The CDR3 DNA sequence: TGCGCCAGCAGCCAAGAGGTGGCGGGCACCGGGGAGCTGTTTTTT.

This clonotype was picked up a small number of times. The chain combines TRBV7-9 with TRBJ2-7; TRBD1 or TRBD2 may be the D gene (5 bases each). CDR1 and CDR2 (germline): SEHNR, FQNEAQ (reference sequence). This CDR3 comprises 13 residues. The V end lost 6 bases, the J end lost 3 bases, and 12 bases lay between the germline ends. The CDR3 bases are TGTGCCAGCAGTCGGGACCATATCTACGAGCAGTACTTC. Protein product: CASSRDHIYEQYF.

In its sample, this clonotype was seen a few times. The rearrangement joins TRBV20-1 to TRBJ1-1; 7 bases match TRBD1. CDR1 DFQATT and CDR2 SNEGSKA come from the germline V gene (reference sequence). This CDR3 has 14 residues. Germline trimming cut 4 bases from V and 2 bases from J; bases unmatched to any gene: 7. The CDR3 DNA is TGCAGTGCTATAACGGGACAGATCAACACTGAAGCTTTCTTT. Its protein is CSAITGQINTEAFF.

This clonotype occurred many times. This sequence joins TRBV27 and TRBJ1-1; D ambiguous. There are 14 residues in the CDR3. The germline gives CDR1 MNHEY, CDR2 SMNVEV (reference sequence). The V gene lost 5 bases and the J gene lost 5 bases, with 15 bases spanning the gap. The DNA of the CDR3 is TGTGCCAGCAGTCTTCGTCCGCGAGGTACTGAAGCTTTCTTT. Its protein product is CASSLRPRGTEAFF.

In the case of this clonotype: At one end, the junction sequence differs from germline, possibly due to a read error. V and J are TRBV14 and TRBJ2-2; D might be TRBD1 (5 bases). There are 14 residues in the CDR3. The germline V gene has CDR1 SGHDN and CDR2 FVKESK. CDR3 protein: CANSQPGYTGELFF. The CDR3 bases are TGTGCCAACAGCCAACCAGGGTACACCGGGGAGCTGTTTTTT.

This CDR3 is CSVLIYNEQFF. CDR3 bases: TGCAGCGTCCTGATATACAATGAGCAGTTCTTC. J is TRBJ2-1 and V is TRBV29-1, with no clear D. The V gene's germline CDR1 is SQVTM and CDR2 ANQGSEA. The CDR3 has 11 amino acids. Trimming removed 6 bases from V and 4 bases from J, with 7 bases in between.

On this clonotype: The junction does not match germline at one end; this may be a read error. V usage is TRBV12-3 or TRBV12-4 and J usage is TRBJ2-2, with D tentatively TRBD1 or TRBD2 (5 bases each). The CDR3 consists of 12 residues. In DNA form, the CDR3 reads TGTGCCAGCATGCCTGGGACCGGGGAGCAGTTTTTT. Amino acids: CASMPGTGEQFF.